Below, 29 T cell receptor beta chains from the same sample are listed, as sequenced in a study of blood T cell repertoires in COVID-19. Method: immunoSEQ multiplex PCR; TCRdb's copy keeps in-frame clones and lacks some. The sample includes about 430,000 clones, over 75% of them seen just once. Source material: PBMCs or T cells enriched from blood (not recorded which). The receptors were sampled from a woman under 30 who had been exposed to COVID-19.

The genes are TRBV28 and TRBJ1-4, with 7 bases fitting TRBD1. This CDR3 comprises 15 residues. V lost 4 bases, J lost 4 bases, and 6 bases stayed unmatched. Looked up from germline, CDR1 is MDHEN and CDR2 is SYDVKM. The CDR3: CASSSIQGNNEKLFF. CDR3 sequence (DNA): TGTGCCAGCAGTTCGATACAGGGGAATAATGAAAAACTGTTTTTT.

The rearrangement links TRBV29-1 to TRBJ2-3, with a possible D match to TRBD1 (5 bases). This CDR3 is 15 amino acids long. The V end was cut by 5 bases, the J end by 1 base, with 16 bases between. Germline lookup yields CDR1 SQVTM and CDR2 ANQGSEA. CDR3 nucleotides: TGCAGCGTTAAACCATCAGGGAAGGGCACAGATACGCAGTATTTT. This codes for CSVKPSGKGTDTQYF.

The chain's CDR3 is CATSDADRGETQYF. CDR3 nucleotides: TGTGCCACCAGTGATGCGGACAGGGGGGAGACCCAGTACTTC. This chain connects TRBV24-1 to TRBJ2-5; 10 bases fit TRBD1. Germline trimming cut 3 bases from V and 5 bases from J; bases unmatched to any gene: 2. Germline-derived CDR1 and CDR2 are KGHDR and SFDVKD. The CDR3 has 14 residues.

V is TRBV18 and J is TRBJ2-1, with TRBD1 identical over 7 bases. Trimming cost V 2 bases and J 6 bases; bases outside gene matches: 7. CDR1 and CDR2 (germline): KGHSH, LQKENI. The CDR3 covers 15 residues. CDR3 in DNA: TGTGCCAGCTCACCATTCACAGGGGCTCGCAATGAGCAGTTCTTC. Amino acid sequence: CASSPFTGARNEQFF. The full variable domain, rest sourced from reference TRBV18 and TRBJ2-1, is NAGVMQNPRHLVRRRGQEARLRCSPMKGHSHVYWYRQLPEEGLKFMVYLQKENIIDESGMPKERFSAEFPKEGPSILRIQQVVRGDSAAYFCASSPFTGARNEQFFGPGTRLTVL.

The genes are TRBV5-6 and TRBJ2-7; TRBD2 is a possible D gene (6 bases). Trimming left V 2 bases short and J 6 bases short, with 15 bases between. The V gene's germline CDR1 is SGHDT and CDR2 YYEEEE. The CDR3 length is 14 residues. The CDR3 DNA sequence: TGTGCCAGCAGCTTCGCCGGGACTCCACGCGAGCAGTACTTC. It is translated as CASSFAGTPREQYF.

The chain has TRBV2 and TRBJ2-7, with D possibly being TRBD2 (5 bases). The CDR3 sequence is 15 residues long. Germline V CDR1 and CDR2: SNHLY, FYNNEI. Trimming took 2 bases from V and 2 from J, leaving 13 bases between them. The CDR3 sequence is CASSEMTTRPYEQYF. CDR3 nucleotide sequence: TGTGCCAGCAGTGAAATGACTACCCGACCCTACGAGCAGTACTTC.

This clone occurred many times. This sequence joins TRBV6-4 and TRBJ1-1, with 8 bases aligning to TRBD1. The CDR3 sequence is 15 residues long. The germline V gene has CDR1 MRHNA and CDR2 SNTAGT. With 4 bases clipped from V and 5 bases from J, the junction kept 9 bases outside the gene matches. The CDR3: CASSVTGEQKTEAFF. DNA for the CDR3: TGTGCCAGCAGTGTGACAGGGGAGCAGAAGACTGAAGCTTTCTTT.

The CDR3 DNA reads TGTGCCAGTAGCGAGGAGGCTGGTAAATCCTACGAGCAGTACTTC. Protein product: CASSEEAGKSYEQYF. This chain joins TRBV19 and TRBJ2-7, with a possible D match to TRBD2 (5 bases). The length of the CDR3 is 15 residues. Trimming removed 6 bases from V and 1 base from J, with 16 bases in between. Germline lookup yields CDR1 LNHDA and CDR2 SQIVND (reference sequence).

The gene calls are TRBV5-1 and TRBJ2-7, with TRBD2 identical over 12 bases. The CDR3 contains 16 residues. CDR1 is SGHRS and CDR2 is YFSETQ in the germline V gene. V shed 4 bases and J 5 bases; nucleotides not matched to a gene: 10. CDR3 sequence reads: CASSRPLAGGPNEQYF. The DNA for the CDR3 is TGCGCCAGCAGCCGACCGCTAGCGGGGGGGCCCAACGAGCAGTACTTC. Full variable domain (missing parts from reference TRBV5-1 and TRBJ2-7): KAGVTQTPRYLIKTRGQQVTLSCSPISGHRSVSWYQQTPGQGLQFLFEYFSETQRNKGNFPGRFSGRQFSNSRSEMNVSTLELGDSALYLCASSRPLAGGPNEQYFGPGTRLTVT.

This chain links TRBV7-3 with TRBJ1-3, with D tentatively TRBD1 (5 bases). Germline-derived CDR1 and CDR2 are SGHTA and FQGTGA. The CDR3 extends over 14 amino acids. V was pared by 0 bases and J by 2 bases, with 5 bases between. The CDR3 protein is CASSLTGAGNTIYF. The CDR3 region has the DNA TGTGCCAGCAGCTTAACAGGGGCTGGAAACACCATATATTTT. Combining the CDR3 with reference TRBV7-3 and TRBJ1-3 gives the whole variable domain GAGVSQTPSNKVTEKGKYVELRCDPISGHTALYWYRQSLGQGPEFLIYFQGTGAADDSGLPNDRFFAVRPEGSVSTLKIQRTERGDSAVYLCASSLTGAGNTIYFGEGSWLTVV.

CDR3 coding DNA: TGTGCCAGCAGGTCCCAGGGTCCCAGCCCTAACTATGGCTACACCTTC. Its protein is CASRSQGPSPNYGYTF. The chain recombines TRBV2 with TRBJ1-2, with D possibly matching TRBD1 (5 bases). Deletions cut 6 bases from V and 0 bases from J, with 17 bases between. The CDR3 runs 16 residues. Germline CDR1 reads SNHLY; CDR2 reads FYNNEI.

The rearrangement joins TRBV2 to TRBJ2-7; 9 bases agree with TRBD1. Germline-derived CDR1 and CDR2 are SNHLY and FYNNEI. Unmatched junction bases numbered 8, after V lost 5 bases and J lost 3 bases. The CDR3 has 15 residues. The CDR3 sequence: CASSQDRGAYYEQYF. CDR3 nucleotides: TGTGCCAGCAGTCAAGACAGGGGGGCATACTACGAGCAGTACTTC.

The chain has TRBV4-2 and TRBJ1-4, with a possible D match to TRBD1 (6 bases). Germline CDR1 and CDR2: LGHNA and YNFKEQ. The CDR3 has 17 residues. V was trimmed by 1 base and J by 5 bases, leaving 17 bases between them. In nucleotides, the CDR3 is TGTGCCAGCAGCCAAGGCAGGGGACCCCAGCAAAATGAAAAACTGTTTTTT. Translating it yields CASSQGRGPQQNEKLFF.

A remark on this clone: Other DNA sequences from this sample encode an identical CDR3 as well. The rearrangement uses TRBV7-2 and TRBJ2-3, with 9 bases identical to TRBD2. The CDR3 contains 15 residues. V was pared by 1 base and J by 2 bases, with 1 base of the junction left unmatched. Germline V gene sequence: CDR1 SGHTA, CDR2 FQGNSA. In DNA, the CDR3 is TGTGCCAGCAGCTTAGGCGGGGGGGCCACAGATACGCAGTATTTT. Encoded protein: CASSLGGGATDTQYF.

This CDR3 reads CASSRQMNTGELFF. Here the CDR3 DNA reads TGTGCCAGCAGCCGACAGATGAACACCGGGGAGCTGTTTTTT. The gene calls are TRBV11-3 and TRBJ2-2, with D perhaps TRBD1 (5 bases). This CDR3 has 14 residues. Germline V gene data show CDR1 as SGHNT and CDR2 as YENEEA. V was trimmed by 5 bases and J by 1 base, leaving 8 bases between them.

This chain joins TRBV5-1 and TRBJ2-2; 12 bases fit TRBD2. CDR1 and CDR2 (germline): SGHRS, YFSETQ. This CDR3 has 16 residues. The ends lost 1 base at V and 7 bases at J; junction bases unmatched: 5. CDR3 in DNA: TGCGCCAGCAGCTTGTCCCTAGCGGGAGGGCACGGGGAGCTGTTTTTT. Its translation: CASSLSLAGGHGELFF.

This clone occurred once. The rearrangement joins TRBV14 to TRBJ2-1, with 7 bases aligning to TRBD2. The CDR3 contains 17 residues. The germline V gene has CDR1 SGHDN and CDR2 FVKESK. V was pared by 0 bases and J by 4 bases, with 9 bases of the junction left unmatched. This CDR3 is CASSQDRAGATYNEQFF. In DNA, the CDR3 is TGTGCCAGCAGCCAAGATCGGGCGGGAGCAACTTACAATGAGCAGTTCTTC.

The CDR3 loop reads CASSQATMVSGWAGNTEAFF. The CDR3 DNA is TGTGCCAGCAGCCAAGCTACGATGGTCTCAGGGTGGGCTGGGAACACTGAAGCTTTCTTT. The chain links TRBV4-2 to TRBJ1-1, with D maybe TRBD1 (5 bases). Germline CDR1 reads LGHNA; CDR2 reads YNFKEQ. The ends were cut back, 1 base at V and 1 base at J, with 25 bases in the middle. This CDR3 comprises 20 residues.

CDR3 bases: TGTGCCAGCAGTCCCCGACAGGGAGGTCCCTCCTACGAGCAGTACTTC. Protein product: CASSPRQGGPSYEQYF. The V gene is TRBV27, the J gene TRBJ2-7; D may be TRBD1 (7 bases). CDR1 is MNHEY and CDR2 is SMNVEV in the germline V gene (reference sequence). The CDR3 is 16 residues long. Trimming pared 5 bases from V and 0 bases from J, leaving 17 bases between.

The rearrangement joins TRBV3-1 (or the pseudogene TRBV3-2) to TRBJ1-5; 7 bases align to TRBD1. V gave up 4 bases and J gave up 1 base; unmatched junction bases: 7. CDR1 is LGHDT and CDR2 is YNNKEL in the germline V gene (reference sequence). The length of the CDR3 is 16 residues. The CDR3 region is CASSRGGGGSNQPQHF. CDR3 nucleotides: TGTGCCAGCAGCCGAGGAGGGGGCGGGAGCAATCAGCCCCAGCATTTT.

This chain joins TRBV7-3 and TRBJ1-1; 9 bases line up with TRBD1. This CDR3 spans 15 amino acids. V was clipped by 5 bases and J by 5 bases; unmatched bases: 9. The germline CDR1 and CDR2 sequences are SGHTA and FQGTGA. Here the CDR3 DNA reads TGTGCCAGCAGCAATACAGGGGGCGCGAGGACTGAAGCTTTCTTT. This translates into CASSNTGGARTEAFF.

The CDR3, as DNA: TGTGCCACCGGGACAGTTTACGAGCAGTACTTC. Its protein product is CATGTVYEQYF. The V call is TRBV24-1, the J call TRBJ2-7; 7 bases match TRBD1. Trimming removed 9 bases from V and 4 bases from J; junction bases left unmatched: 2. This CDR3 is 11 amino acids long. The germline CDR1 and CDR2 sequences are KGHDR and SFDVKD.

The V and J genes are TRBV28 and TRBJ1-4; 12 bases agree with TRBD1. CDR3 length equals 20 residues. The J segment lost 8 bases and the V segment lost 5 bases, leaving 21 bases of the junction unmatched. Germline V CDR1 and CDR2: MDHEN, SYDVKM. The CDR3 DNA reads TGTGCCAGCAGTAGAGACGCCGGGACAGGGGGCGGGATAGGGTTGGAAAAACTGTTTTTT. This codes for CASSRDAGTGGGIGLEKLFF.

The chain combines TRBV28 with TRBJ2-1; 9 bases are shared with TRBD1. Unmatched junction bases numbered 11, after V lost 8 bases and J lost 0 bases. Germline-derived CDR1 and CDR2 are MDHEN and SYDVKM. The CDR3 loop spans 17 amino acids. In nucleotides, the CDR3 is TGTGCCAGCCGCGGACAGGGGAGCGTGGGCTCCTACAATGAGCAGTTCTTC. It yields the protein CASRGQGSVGSYNEQFF. Looking up the rest from reference TRBV28 and TRBJ2-1 gives the full variable domain: DVKVTQSSRYLVKRTGEKVFLECVQDMDHENMFWYRQDPGLGLRLIYFSYDVKMKEKGDIPEGYSVSREKKERFSLILESASTNQTSMYLCASRGQGSVGSYNEQFFGPGTRLTVL.

The DNA for the CDR3 is TGTGCCAGCAGCTTAGATCCCCTCACGGGCTACGAGCAGTACTTC. It specifies CASSLDPLTGYEQYF. This chain links TRBV11-2 with TRBJ2-7; D unresolved. The V end was cut by 0 bases, the J end by 3 bases, with 12 bases between. The CDR3 loop spans 15 amino acids. Germline values: CDR1 SGHAT, CDR2 FQNNGV.

The genes are TRBV18 and TRBJ1-1, with D possibly TRBD1 on 5 matching bases. Germline V gives CDR1 KGHSH, CDR2 LQKENI. V was cut by 0 bases and J by 4 bases, with 12 bases left in between. This CDR3 is built from 15 residues. The CDR3 DNA sequence: TGTGCCAGCTCACCACCGATGCAGGGAGGCACTGAAGCTTTCTTT. Its protein is CASSPPMQGGTEAFF.

J is TRBJ2-7 and V is TRBV5-1, with 10 nucleotides matching TRBD2. Unmatched junction bases numbered 2, after V lost 3 bases and J lost 2 bases. The CDR3 contains 14 residues. Germline V CDR1 and CDR2: SGHRS, YFSETQ. Here the CDR3 DNA reads TGCGCCAGCAGCTATACTAGCGGGGCCTACGAGCAGTACTTC. Amino acids: CASSYTSGAYEQYF.

The chain links TRBV7-9 to TRBJ2-1; TRBD2 agrees at 11 bases. Germline CDR1 and CDR2: SEHNR and FQNEAQ (reference sequence). J lost 4 bases, V lost 4 bases, and 9 bases had no gene match. The CDR3 extends over 17 amino acids. Written as DNA, the CDR3 is TGTGCCAGCAGCTCCCCGTCTAGCGGGAGGAATTACAATGAGCAGTTCTTC. Its protein is CASSSPSSGRNYNEQFF.

V usage is TRBV2 and J usage is TRBJ2-7; TRBD2 aligns across 9 bases. The CDR3 consists of 15 residues. Germline assignment: CDR1 SNHLY and CDR2 FYNNEI. Trimming at V came to 6 bases and at J to 0 bases, leaving 6 bases not matched to a gene. The chain's CDR3 is CASRAGTSNSYEQYF. The CDR3, as DNA: TGTGCCAGCAGAGCCGGGACTAGCAACTCCTACGAGCAGTACTTC.